This T cell receptor beta chain was identified in a study of cytomegalovirus exposure and HLA in healthy donors. Broader study findings: TRBV6-2, TRBV6-3 and other indistinguishable V segments were excluded. TCR beta V segments were, for the most part, productive about 87% or about 30% of the time in an earlier analysis.

Concerning this clone: The target antigen is unknown.

60 Vbeta and 13 Jbeta primers were used in PCR. Authors' analysis steps: Roughly 12 million of roughly 81 million unique TCR beta chains were shared, per a later count. The protocol was immunoSEQ multiplex PCR, while the TCRdb copy is restricted to in-frame clones and leaves out a portion. Clone size and the V and J calls come from that table; the DNA yielded D and trimming. In the table there are 90,000 to 150,000 clones, 74% of which are singletons. This CDR3 is built from 15 residues. Trimming cost V 4 bases and J 4 bases; bases outside gene matches: 10. CDR1 and CDR2 (germline): SGHRS, YFSETQ. This chain joins TRBV5-1 and TRBJ1-2, with TRBD1 matching 7 bases. The sample consisted of PBMCs. This clonotype was sampled from a woman aged 45 to 65 in good health and CMV-seropositive. The CDR3 loop reads CASSPNPQGSYGYTF. The CDR3 DNA reads TGCGCCAGCAGCCCGAACCCACAGGGGTCCTATGGCTACACCTTC.